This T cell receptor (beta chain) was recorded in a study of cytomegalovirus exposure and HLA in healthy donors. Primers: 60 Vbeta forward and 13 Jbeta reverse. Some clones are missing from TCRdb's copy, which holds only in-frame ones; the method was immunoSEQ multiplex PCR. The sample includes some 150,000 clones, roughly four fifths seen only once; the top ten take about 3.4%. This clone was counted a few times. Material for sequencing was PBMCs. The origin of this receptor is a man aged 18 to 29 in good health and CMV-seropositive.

The CDR3 is CASSLGLDRTDEAFF. The DNA for the CDR3 is TGTGCCAGCAGCTTGGGCTTGGACAGGACTGATGAAGCTTTCTTT. The chain couples TRBV5-6 to TRBJ1-1; 7 bases agree with TRBD1. V shed 0 bases, J shed 7 bases, and the junction held 9 bases outside the gene matches. Germline CDR1 reads SGHDT; CDR2 reads YYEEEE. This CDR3 spans 15 amino acids.